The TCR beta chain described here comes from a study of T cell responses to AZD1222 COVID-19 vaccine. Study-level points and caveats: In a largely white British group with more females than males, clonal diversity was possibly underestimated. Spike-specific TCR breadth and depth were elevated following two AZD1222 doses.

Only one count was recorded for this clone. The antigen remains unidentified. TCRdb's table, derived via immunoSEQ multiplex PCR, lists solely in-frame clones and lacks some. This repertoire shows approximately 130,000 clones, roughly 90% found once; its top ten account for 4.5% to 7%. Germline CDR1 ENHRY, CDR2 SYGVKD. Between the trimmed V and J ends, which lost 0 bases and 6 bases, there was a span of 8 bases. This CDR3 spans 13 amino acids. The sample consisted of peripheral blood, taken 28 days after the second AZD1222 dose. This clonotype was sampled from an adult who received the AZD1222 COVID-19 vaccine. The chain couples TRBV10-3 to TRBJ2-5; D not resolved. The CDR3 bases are TGTGCCATCAGTGAGTCTGTGTTGCAGACCCAGTACTTC. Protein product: CAISESVLQTQYF.